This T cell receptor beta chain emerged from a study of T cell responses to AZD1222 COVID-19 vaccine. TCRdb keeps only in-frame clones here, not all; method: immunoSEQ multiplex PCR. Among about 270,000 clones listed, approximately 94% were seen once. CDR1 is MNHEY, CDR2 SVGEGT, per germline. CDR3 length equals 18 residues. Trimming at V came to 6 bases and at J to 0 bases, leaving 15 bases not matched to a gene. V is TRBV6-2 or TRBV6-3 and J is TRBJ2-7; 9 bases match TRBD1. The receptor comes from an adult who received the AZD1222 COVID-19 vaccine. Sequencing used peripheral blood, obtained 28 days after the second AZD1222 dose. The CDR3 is CASSPGTGPTRGSYEQYF. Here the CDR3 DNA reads TGTGCCAGCAGCCCCGGGACAGGGCCCACGAGGGGCTCCTACGAGCAGTACTTC.